The next 11 T cell receptor beta chains were all read from a single sample in a study of T-cell reconstitution after alpha-beta-depleted transplantation in children. Preparing the TCRbeta library involved the use of unique molecular identifiers. From the PCR reads, TCRdb called clonotypes with MiXCR, one entry per CDR3 protein. The repertoire includes about a million distinct CDR3 sequences, less than 30% of them detected once, and 28% sits in the top ten. The material sequenced was PBMCs, mostly from graft donor cells, taken 360 days after TCRalphabeta/CD19-depleted stem cell transplant. The receptors originated from a boy younger than two who had a stem cell transplant for SCID, so the T cells may come from the graft donor.

This clonotype was observed a few times. This chain connects TRBV6-5 to TRBJ2-3; 7 bases are shared with TRBD1. The germline V gene has CDR1 MNHEY and CDR2 SVGAGI. The length of the CDR3 is 16 residues. The junction had 5 bases not matched to a gene; V was cut back by 2 bases and J by 0 bases. CDR3 loop: CASSYTGTASTDTQYF. In DNA form, the CDR3 reads TGTGCCAGCAGTTACACAGGGACAGCTAGCACAGATACGCAGTATTTT.

This clonotype occurred a few times. The chain uses TRBV6-5 and TRBJ1-2, with 8 bases that match TRBD1. The length of the CDR3 is 13 residues. With V trimmed by 2 bases and J by 13 bases, 9 bases remained unmatched. Germline loops: CDR1 MNHEY, CDR2 SVGAGI. CDR3 loop: CASSYLATGDSTF. Written as DNA, the CDR3 is TGTGCCAGCAGTTACCTGGCGACAGGGGACTCCACCTTC.

Only a few counts were recorded for this clonotype. DNA for the CDR3: TGTGCCAGCAGCCCTACAGGGAAAGGAAACACCATATATTTT. Translation gives CASSPTGKGNTIYF. The V gene is TRBV11-2, the J gene TRBJ1-3, with a possible D match to TRBD1 (6 bases). Germline CDR1 is SGHAT and CDR2 is FQNNGV. The CDR3 is 14 amino acids. Between the trimmed V and J ends, which lost 5 bases and 4 bases, there was a span of 12 bases. The full variable domain, in which reference TRBV11-2 and TRBJ1-3 provide the parts outside the CDR3, is EAGVAQSPRYKIIEKRQSVAFWCNPISGHATLYWYQQILGQGPKLLIQFQNNGVVDDSQLPKDRFSAERLKGVDSTLKIQPAKLEDSAVYLCASSPTGKGNTIYFGEGSWLTVV.

This clonotype was seen only a few times. J is TRBJ2-3 and V is TRBV5-1, with TRBD1 matching over 7 bases. CDR1 is SGHRS, CDR2 YFSETQ, per germline. The ends lost 1 base at V and 6 bases at J; junction bases unmatched: 8. The CDR3 has 15 amino acids. The chain's CDR3 is CASSLPRGLGDTQYF. CDR3 in DNA: TGCGCCAGCAGCTTGCCCAGGGGGTTGGGGGATACGCAGTATTTT.

V and J are TRBV6-1 and TRBJ1-2, with 8 bases aligning to TRBD1. Germline CDR1 MNHNS, CDR2 SASEGT. Unmatched junction bases numbered 13, after V lost 6 bases and J lost 4 bases. The CDR3 is 16 amino acids. The CDR3: CASSHRWGTGSYGYTF. CDR3 in DNA: TGTGCCAGCAGCCACCGATGGGGGACAGGAAGCTATGGCTACACCTTC.

V usage is TRBV7-9 and J usage is TRBJ2-3; D remains ambiguous. CDR1 is SEHNR, CDR2 FQNEAQ, per germline (reference sequence). The CDR3 covers 12 residues. V was trimmed by 3 bases and J by 6 bases, leaving 7 bases between them. This CDR3 is CASSLSWDTQYF. CDR3 in DNA: TGTGCCAGCAGCTTGTCTTGGGATACGCAGTATTTT.

This clonotype was seen a few times. The rearrangement uses TRBV20-1 and TRBJ2-7, with 10 bases fitting TRBD1. Germline values: CDR1 DFQATT, CDR2 SNEGSKA (reference sequence). Unmatched junction bases numbered 10, after V lost 6 bases and J lost 5 bases. The CDR3 loop spans 14 amino acids. CDR3 amino acids: CSAPRQGATHEQYF. In DNA, the CDR3 is TGCAGTGCCCCGAGACAGGGGGCTACCCACGAGCAGTACTTC.

The chain combines TRBV12-3 or TRBV12-4 with TRBJ1-1; no reliable D call. With 5 bases removed from V and 3 bases from J, the gap between germline ends came to 4 bases. This CDR3 contains 11 residues. The CDR3 DNA follows: TGTGCCAGCAGTCCAGACACTGAAGCTTTCTTT. This encodes CASSPDTEAFF.

This clonotype showed up just a few times. This chain connects TRBV20-1 to TRBJ2-3, with 8 bases that match TRBD2. The CDR3 runs 19 residues. The germline V gene encodes CDR1 DFQATT and CDR2 SNEGSKA (reference sequence). After removal of 0 bases from V and 0 bases from J, the junction contained 14 bases not matched to a gene. In nucleotides, the CDR3 is TGCAGTGCTAGAGACCCGGTAGCGGGACCTGTCACTAGCACAGATACGCAGTATTTT. Amino acid sequence: CSARDPVAGPVTSTDTQYF.

The gene calls are TRBV7-9 and TRBJ2-7, with 7 bases matching TRBD1. Germline trimming cut 4 bases from V and 0 bases from J; bases unmatched to any gene: 9. Per the germline V gene, CDR1 is SEHNR and CDR2 is FQNEAQ (reference sequence). This CDR3 comprises 16 residues. The CDR3 bases are TGTGCCAGCAGCTCCCACAGGGGCTTTAGCTCCTACGAGCAGTACTTC. Its translation: CASSSHRGFSSYEQYF.

The chain employs TRBV20-1 and TRBJ1-5; D remains ambiguous. Between the trimmed V and J ends, which lost 6 bases and 2 bases, there was a span of 14 bases. The CDR3 length is 14 residues. Per the germline V gene, CDR1 is DFQATT and CDR2 is SNEGSKA (reference sequence). DNA for the CDR3: TGCAGTGCAAATTCCGGGGAAGGCAATCAGCCCCAGCATTTT. It specifies CSANSGEGNQPQHF.